This T cell receptor beta chain was observed in a study of technical replicates of blood from a few donors. V was pared by 0 bases and J by 1 base, with 10 bases between. Looked up from germline, CDR1 is SGHVS and CDR2 is FQNEAQ. CDR3 length: 16 residues. The table lists this clone with a few counts. Here immunoSEQ multiplex PCR was the method, and the copy in TCRdb shows in-frame clones only, minus some. Of about 66,000 clones listed, 85% to 90% are singletons. Input material: PBMCs. This TCR was sampled from a human donor in good health. Some clones in this sample may be carry-over from other donors' samples. The J gene is TRBJ1-3, the V gene TRBV7-8, with unresolved D. DNA of the CDR3: TGTGCCAGCAGCTTAGCCCGGGAAGTGTCTGGAAACACCATATATTTT. As protein: CASSLAREVSGNTIYF. The variable domain in full, completed from reference TRBV7-8 and TRBJ1-3, reads GAGVSQSPRYKVAKRGQDVALRCDPISGHVSLFWYQQALGQGPEFLTYFQNEAQLDKSGLPSDRFFAERPEGSVSTLKIQRTQQEDSAVYLCASSLAREVSGNTIYFGEGSWLTVV.